What follows describes a single T cell receptor beta chain. With 1 base clipped from V and 7 bases from J, the junction kept 15 bases outside the gene matches. Germline assignment: CDR1 SGHNT and CDR2 YYREEE (reference sequence). The CDR3 contains 18 residues. In the authors' methods: Nucleated cell number was recorded as an estimate derived from reference gene primer amplification. Measured with immunoSEQ multiplex PCR; TCRdb has only the in-frame clones, and not every one. V and J calls and clone size are as listed in that table; D and trimming were resolved from the DNA. The data contain 90,000 to 130,000 clones, approximately 85% of them singletons. The sample originates from a study of blood T cell repertoires in COVID-19. Study background: PBMCs, B-cell-depleted T cells, or T cells provided the cDNA or gDNA that made up the material.

The clonotype comes from a human donor in a cohort sampled during active COVID-19. Sequenced: peripheral blood. This sequence joins TRBV5-4 and TRBJ2-2; 8 bases map to TRBD1. The CDR3 loop reads CASSLPLLHQGAGGELFF. DNA of the CDR3: TGTGCCAGCAGCTTGCCCCTATTGCACCAGGGGGCGGGCGGGGAGCTGTTTTTT.